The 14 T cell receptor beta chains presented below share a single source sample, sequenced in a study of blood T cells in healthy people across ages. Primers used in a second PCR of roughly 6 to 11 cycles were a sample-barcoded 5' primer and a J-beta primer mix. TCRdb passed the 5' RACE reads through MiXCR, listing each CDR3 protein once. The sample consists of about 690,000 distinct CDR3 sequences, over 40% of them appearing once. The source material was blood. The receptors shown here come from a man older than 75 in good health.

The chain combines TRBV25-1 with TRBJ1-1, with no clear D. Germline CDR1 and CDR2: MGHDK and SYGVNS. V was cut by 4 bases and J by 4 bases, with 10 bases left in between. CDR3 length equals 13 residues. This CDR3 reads CASSVLTGTEAFF. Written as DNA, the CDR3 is TGTGCCAGCAGTGTCCTTACCGGCACTGAAGCTTTCTTT. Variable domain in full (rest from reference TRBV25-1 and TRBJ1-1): EADIYQTPRYLVIGTGKKITLECSQTMGHDKMYWYQQDPGMELHLIHYSYGVNSTEKGDLSSESTVSRIRTEHFPLTLESARPSHTSQYLCASSVLTGTEAFFGQGTRLTVV.

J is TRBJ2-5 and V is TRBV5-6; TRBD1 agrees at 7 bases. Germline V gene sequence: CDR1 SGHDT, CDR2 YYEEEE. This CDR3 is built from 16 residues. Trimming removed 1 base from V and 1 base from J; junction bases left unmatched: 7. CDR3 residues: CASSLSPGTVQETQYF. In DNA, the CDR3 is TGTGCCAGCAGCTTGAGCCCCGGGACAGTCCAAGAGACCCAGTACTTC.

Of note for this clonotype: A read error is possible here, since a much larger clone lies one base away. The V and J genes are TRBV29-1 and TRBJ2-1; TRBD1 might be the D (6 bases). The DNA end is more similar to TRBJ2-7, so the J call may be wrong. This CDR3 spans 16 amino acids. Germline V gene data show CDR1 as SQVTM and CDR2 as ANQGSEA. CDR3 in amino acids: CSVGLGGQLALDEQYF. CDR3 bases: TGCAGCGTTGGCCTAGGAGGACAGCTAGCCTTAGATGAGCAGTACTTC.

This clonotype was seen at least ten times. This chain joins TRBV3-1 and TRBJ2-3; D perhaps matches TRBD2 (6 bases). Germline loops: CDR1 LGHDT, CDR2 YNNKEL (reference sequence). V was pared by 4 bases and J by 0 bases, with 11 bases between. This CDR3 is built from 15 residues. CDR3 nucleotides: TGTGCCAGCAGCCCTGGGGGGTCTAGCACAGATACGCAGTATTTT. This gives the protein CASSPGGSSTDTQYF.

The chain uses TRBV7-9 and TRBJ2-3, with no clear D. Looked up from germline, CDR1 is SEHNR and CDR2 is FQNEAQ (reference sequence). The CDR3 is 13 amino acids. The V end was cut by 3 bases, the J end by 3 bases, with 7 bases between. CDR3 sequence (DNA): TGTGCCAGCAGCTTTTCGACAACAGATACGCAGTATTTT. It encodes CASSFSTTDTQYF. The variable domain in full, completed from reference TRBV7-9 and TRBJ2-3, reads DTGVSQNPRHKITKRGQNVTFRCDPISEHNRLYWYRQTLGQGPEFLTYFQNEAQLEKSRLLSDRFSAERPKGSFSTLEIQRTEQGDSAMYLCASSFSTTDTQYFGPGTRLTVL.

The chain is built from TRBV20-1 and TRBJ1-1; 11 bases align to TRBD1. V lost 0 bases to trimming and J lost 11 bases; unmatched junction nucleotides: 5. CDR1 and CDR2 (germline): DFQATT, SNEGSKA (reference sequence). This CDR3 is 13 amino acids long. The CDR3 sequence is CSARDNGDRGAFF. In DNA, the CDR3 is TGCAGTGCTAGAGATAACGGGGACAGGGGGGCTTTCTTT.

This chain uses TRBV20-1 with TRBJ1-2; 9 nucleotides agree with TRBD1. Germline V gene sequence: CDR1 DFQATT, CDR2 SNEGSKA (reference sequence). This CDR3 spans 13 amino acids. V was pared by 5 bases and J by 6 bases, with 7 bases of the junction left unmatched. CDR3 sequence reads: CSAHRDRANGYTF. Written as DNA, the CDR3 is TGCAGTGCTCACCGGGACAGGGCGAATGGCTACACCTTC.

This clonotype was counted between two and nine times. DNA for the CDR3: TGCAGTGCTACCCGCCCCAGCGGGAGCTCCTACGAGCAGTACTTC. As protein: CSATRPSGSSYEQYF. The chain recombines TRBV20-1 with TRBJ2-7, with 8 bases fitting TRBD2. Germline CDR1 reads DFQATT; CDR2 reads SNEGSKA (reference sequence). The CDR3 contains 15 residues. Unmatched junction bases numbered 8, after V lost 4 bases and J lost 0 bases.

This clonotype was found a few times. The CDR3 loop is CASSQDVERGTGELFF. The CDR3 nucleotides read TGTGCCAGCAGCCAAGATGTGGAGCGGGGGACCGGGGAGCTGTTTTTT. The V and J genes are TRBV4-2 and TRBJ2-2; the match to TRBD2 covers 8 bases. Germline CDR1 LGHNA, CDR2 YNFKEQ. There are 16 residues in the CDR3. The J segment lost 5 bases and the V segment lost 0 bases, leaving 5 bases of the junction unmatched.

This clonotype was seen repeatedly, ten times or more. The CDR3 DNA reads TGCAGCGTTGAACTAGCGGGACGTTCTGGGGCCAACGTCCTGACTTTC. Translating it yields CSVELAGRSGANVLTF. This chain joins TRBV29-1 and TRBJ2-6; 9 bases map to TRBD2. This CDR3 comprises 16 residues. Germline-derived CDR1 and CDR2 are SQVTM and ANQGSEA. J gave up 1 base and V 2 bases, and 3 bases lay outside the gene matches.

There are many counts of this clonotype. CDR3 loop: CASSYWTRSDEQFF. The CDR3 region has the DNA TGTGCCAGCAGTTATTGGACCCGGTCGGATGAGCAGTTCTTC. This chain links TRBV6-6 with TRBJ2-1; D is undetermined. The CDR3 is 14 amino acids. Germline-derived CDR1 and CDR2 are MNHNY and SVGAGI (reference sequence). V was shortened by 3 bases and J by 8 bases, with 14 bases between the two germline ends.

The CDR3 nucleotides are TGTGCCAGCAGCCCAGTTGGACAGGGGGGGATCGGGGAGCTGTTTTTT. Amino acid sequence: CASSPVGQGGIGELFF. The genes are TRBV5-6 and TRBJ2-2; 10 bases line up with TRBD1. Germline CDR1 reads SGHDT; CDR2 reads YYEEEE. Germline trimming cut 4 bases from V and 7 bases from J; bases unmatched to any gene: 10. This CDR3 contains 16 residues.

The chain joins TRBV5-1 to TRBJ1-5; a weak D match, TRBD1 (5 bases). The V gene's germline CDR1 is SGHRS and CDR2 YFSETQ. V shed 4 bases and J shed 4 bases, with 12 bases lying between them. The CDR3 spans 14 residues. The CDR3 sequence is CASSETEPNQPQHF. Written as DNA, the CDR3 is TGCGCCAGCAGCGAGACAGAGCCGAATCAGCCCCAGCATTTT.

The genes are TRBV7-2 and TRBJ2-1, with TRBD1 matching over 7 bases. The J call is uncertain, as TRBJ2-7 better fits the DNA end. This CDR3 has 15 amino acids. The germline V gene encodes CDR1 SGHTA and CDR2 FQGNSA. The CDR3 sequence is CASSSIRQGHNEQYF. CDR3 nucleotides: TGTGCCAGCAGCTCGATAAGACAGGGCCACAATGAGCAGTACTTC.